These 26 T cell receptor beta chains were all obtained from the same sample, sequenced in a study of T cell changes during pregnancy in multiple sclerosis. Only in-frame clones appear in the TCRdb table, and some are missing; sequencing was by immunoSEQ multiplex PCR. The data show roughly 64,000 clones, more than 90% seen once. The sequenced sample was peripheral blood, obtained in the second trimester of pregnancy. Receptors were obtained from a female donor with multiple sclerosis, enrolled in a pregnancy study.

The sample holds one count of this clone. A junction end diverges from the germline sequence, so it may reflect a read error. The genes are TRBV7-7 and TRBJ2-3; TRBD2 might be the D (5 bases). The CDR3 has 15 residues. Germline V gene sequence: CDR1 SSHAT, CDR2 FNYEAQ (reference sequence). In DNA, the CDR3 is TGTGCTAGCAGCTTAGGTAGGACTAGCACAGATACGCAGTATTTT. Translating gives CASSLGRTSTDTQYF.

The chain has TRBV19 and TRBJ2-1; D is ambiguous. Germline V gene lookup returns CDR1 LNHDA and CDR2 SQIVND (reference sequence). V lost 1 base and J lost 3, with 7 bases in between. This CDR3 has 14 amino acids. For the CDR3, the DNA is TGTGCCAGTAGTATAGCGAGGAGCTACAATGAGCAGTTCTTC. It encodes CASSIARSYNEQFF.

The chain has TRBV5-1 and TRBJ2-3, with 10 bases fitting TRBD2. The germline V gene has CDR1 SGHRS and CDR2 YFSETQ. The trim removed 0 bases at V and 3 bases at J, leaving 4 bases unmatched. The CDR3 runs 16 residues. The CDR3 region has the DNA TGCGCCAGCAGCTTGGACCTAGCGGGAGAAACAGATACGCAGTATTTT. As protein: CASSLDLAGETDTQYF. The full variable domain, its missing parts supplied by reference TRBV5-1 and TRBJ2-3, is KAGVTQTPRYLIKTRGQQVTLSCSPISGHRSVSWYQQTPGQGLQFLFEYFSETQRNKGNFPGRFSGRQFSNSRSEMNVSTLELGDSALYLCASSLDLAGETDTQYFGPGTRLTVL.

The J gene is TRBJ2-1, the V gene TRBV25-1, with TRBD1 identical over 9 bases. The CDR3 has 13 residues. J was trimmed by 7 bases and V by 7 bases; bases with no gene match: 5. CDR1 is MGHDK, CDR2 SYGVNS, per germline. This CDR3 reads CASTRDRVNEQFF. In DNA, the CDR3 is TGTGCCAGCACCCGGGACAGGGTGAATGAGCAGTTCTTC.

The rearrangement links TRBV13 to TRBJ2-3, with 8 bases identical to TRBD2. V shed 2 bases, J shed 4 bases, and the junction held 8 bases outside the gene matches. This CDR3 region has 16 residues. Germline V lookup: CDR1 PRHDT, CDR2 FYEKMQ (reference sequence). The CDR3 sequence is CASSLRAGEGADTQYF. The DNA for the CDR3 is TGTGCCAGCAGCTTAAGAGCGGGGGAGGGAGCAGATACGCAGTATTTT.

The rearrangement uses TRBV2 and TRBJ2-7; the D gene is possibly TRBD2 (6 bases). CDR3 length equals 14 residues. CDR1 and CDR2 from the germline V gene are SNHLY and FYNNEI. Trimming took 8 bases from V and 0 from J, leaving 14 bases between them. CDR3 region: CASAGGRSSYEQYF. The CDR3, as DNA: TGTGCCAGCGCCGGGGGTAGGAGCTCCTACGAGCAGTACTTC.

This sequence joins TRBV5-4 and TRBJ2-7, with 11 bases that match TRBD2. Germline CDR1 reads SGHNT; CDR2 reads YYREEE (reference sequence). The CDR3 is 14 residues long. J gave up 5 bases and V 3 bases, and 4 bases lay outside the gene matches. DNA of the CDR3: TGTGCCAGCAGCTGGGGACTAGCGGCCAACGAGCAGTACTTC. This encodes CASSWGLAANEQYF.

The rearrangement uses TRBV10-2 and TRBJ2-1, with TRBD2 matching 10 bases. The germline V gene encodes CDR1 WSHSY and CDR2 SAAADI. The CDR3 consists of 17 residues. J gave up 6 bases and V 5 bases, and 13 bases lay outside the gene matches. CDR3 sequence reads: CASSLPLGTSDLNEQFF. The CDR3 coding sequence is TGCGCCAGCAGTCTTCCCCTCGGGACTAGCGACCTCAATGAGCAGTTCTTC.

This chain links TRBV21-1 with TRBJ2-1; the D call TRBD2 from the table was never checked on the DNA. TRBV21-1 is marked as a pseudogene. The CDR3 extends over 18 amino acids. CDR3 in DNA: TGTGCCAGCAGCAAAGATAGGACTAGCGGGTTTACCTACAATGAGCAGTTCTTC. This gives the protein CASSKDRTSGFTYNEQFF.

V gene TRBV6-1 combines with J gene TRBJ1-5; 9 bases align to TRBD1. The CDR3 is made up of 17 amino acids. Germline V CDR1 and CDR2: MNHNS, SASEGT. With V trimmed by 1 base and J by 7 bases, 11 bases remained unmatched. This CDR3 is CASSEGWGTGGHQPQHF. The DNA of the CDR3 is TGTGCCAGCAGTGAAGGTTGGGGTACAGGGGGCCACCAGCCCCAGCATTTT.

The chain recombines TRBV29-1 with TRBJ2-7, with D tentatively TRBD2 (5 bases). The ends were cut back, 6 bases at V and 5 bases at J, with 17 bases in the middle. Per the germline V gene, CDR1 is SQVTM and CDR2 is ANQGSEA. CDR3 length equals 13 residues. This CDR3 reads CSVERGSPNEQYF. Here the CDR3 DNA reads TGCAGCGTCGAACGGGGATCTCCCAACGAGCAGTACTTC.

This clone has more than one count but fewer than ten. This chain joins TRBV10-1 and TRBJ2-1; D is unresolved. Germline CDR1 WNHNN, CDR2 SYGVQD (reference sequence). Trimming pared 6 bases from V and 10 bases from J, leaving 16 bases between. The CDR3 is 13 residues long. The CDR3 reads CASSLWLAGEQFF. The DNA of the CDR3 is TGCGCCAGCAGCCTTTGGTTGGCCGGGGAGCAGTTCTTC.

This clone turned up a few times. This sequence joins TRBV27 and TRBJ2-7; 9 positions agree with TRBD2. There are 13 residues in the CDR3. The V and J ends lost 6 bases and 12 bases, in that order; junction bases with no gene match: 12. Per germline, CDR1 MNHEY and CDR2 SMNVEV (reference sequence). The CDR3 nucleotides read TGTGCCAGCAGGCCCTACTTAGCGGGAGAAGGGTACTTC. Translating gives CASRPYLAGEGYF.

This clone has a single count. The chain links TRBV6-1 to TRBJ2-7; 9 positions agree with TRBD2. V shed 6 bases and J 4 bases; nucleotides not matched to a gene: 10. Germline V lookup: CDR1 MNHNS, CDR2 SASEGT. This CDR3 contains 15 residues. Here the CDR3 reads CASRLVQTSGYEQYF. For the CDR3, the DNA is TGTGCCAGCAGGCTGGTTCAAACTAGCGGGTACGAGCAGTACTTC.

V usage is TRBV4-2 and J usage is TRBJ2-7; D is possibly TRBD2 (6 bases). V was cut by 3 bases and J by 4 bases, with 10 bases left in between. The length of the CDR3 is 13 residues. Germline CDR1 is LGHNA and CDR2 is YNFKEQ. CDR3 sequence reads: CASSQGLSYEQYF. The CDR3 DNA sequence: TGTGCCAGCAGCCAGGGACTCTCGTACGAGCAGTACTTC.

The V and J genes are TRBV27 and TRBJ1-2; 8 bases are shared with TRBD1. Germline lookup yields CDR1 MNHEY and CDR2 SMNVEV (reference sequence). The CDR3 is 15 amino acids. The V gene end was trimmed by 5 bases and the J gene end by 8 bases; junction bases not matched to a gene: 13. In DNA form, the CDR3 reads TGTGCCAGCAGTACTCCCACAGGGGGATATGGAGGCTACACCTTC. This gives the protein CASSTPTGGYGGYTF.

The V call is TRBV9, the J call TRBJ1-2; no firm D call. The CDR3 sequence is 13 residues long. V shed 0 bases and J shed 8 bases, with 11 bases lying between them. Germline CDR1 is SGDLS and CDR2 is YYNGEE. The CDR3 spells CASSVEQIGGYTF. CDR3 bases: TGTGCCAGCAGCGTAGAACAGATAGGCGGCTACACCTTC.

The chain's CDR3 is CASSPGTGVSDEAFF. The DNA for the CDR3 is TGTGCCAGCAGTCCTGGGACAGGGGTAAGCGATGAAGCTTTCTTT. V usage is TRBV6-5 and J usage is TRBJ1-1; 10 positions match TRBD1. CDR3 size: 15 residues. V was pared by 5 bases and J by 7 bases, with 10 bases of the junction left unmatched. CDR1 MNHEY and CDR2 SVGAGI come from the germline V gene.

The V and J genes are TRBV4-2 and TRBJ2-1, with D maybe TRBD2 (6 bases). V lost 3 bases, J lost 10 bases, and 13 bases lay in between. CDR3 size: 13 residues. Looked up from germline, CDR1 is LGHNA and CDR2 is YNFKEQ. In DNA form, the CDR3 reads TGTGCCAGCAGCCAGGTGGAGGGGAAGGAGCAGTTCTTC. Encoded protein: CASSQVEGKEQFF.

This clone was counted a single time. V is TRBV28 and J is TRBJ1-5, with D perhaps TRBD1 (6 bases). Germline V lookup: CDR1 MDHEN, CDR2 SYDVKM. V shed 1 base and J shed 1 base, with 11 bases lying between them. This CDR3 is built from 16 residues. The CDR3 spells CASSLFTGKSNQPQHF. For the CDR3, the DNA is TGTGCCAGCAGTTTATTTACAGGGAAAAGCAATCAGCCCCAGCATTTT.

J is TRBJ2-3 and V is TRBV7-3; perhaps TRBD2 as D (6 bases). Germline V lookup: CDR1 SGHTA, CDR2 FQGTGA. The V end lost 2 bases, the J end lost 4 bases, and 10 bases lay between the germline ends. This CDR3 region has 14 residues. The CDR3 nucleotides are TGTGCCAGCAGCTTAGGGGGGAGTTCAGATACGCAGTATTTT. This gives the protein CASSLGGSSDTQYF. The complete variable domain, with remaining parts taken from reference TRBV7-3 and TRBJ2-3, reads GAGVSQTPSNKVTEKGKYVELRCDPISGHTALYWYRQSLGQGPEFLIYFQGTGAADDSGLPNDRFFAVRPEGSVSTLKIQRTERGDSAVYLCASSLGGSSDTQYFGPGTRLTVL.

The chain's CDR3 is CASSPLSLASSYNEQFF. CDR3 DNA: TGTGCCAGCAGCCCTTTATCCCTAGCGAGCTCCTACAATGAGCAGTTCTTC. The rearrangement links TRBV4-2 to TRBJ2-1; a possible D gene is TRBD2 (6 bases). Trimming left V 4 bases short and J 0 bases short, with 16 bases between. The CDR3 sequence is 17 residues long. The germline CDR1 and CDR2 sequences are LGHNA and YNFKEQ.

This clone was counted only a few times. In DNA form, the CDR3 reads TGTGCCAGCAGACTCTCCCCGGGGTCTACTGAAGCTTTCTTT. It codes for CASRLSPGSTEAFF. This sequence joins TRBV2 and TRBJ1-1; D is ambiguous. Germline assignment: CDR1 SNHLY and CDR2 FYNNEI. The CDR3 runs to 14 residues. V gave up 6 bases and J gave up 5 bases, with 16 bases separating them.

The V and J genes are TRBV7-9 and TRBJ2-2; a possible D gene is TRBD2 (5 bases). The germline V and J ends were trimmed by 5 bases and 4 bases, with 17 bases remaining between them. The V gene's germline CDR1 is SEHNR and CDR2 FQNEAQ (reference sequence). The CDR3 has 16 residues. CDR3: CASSPGGAWSTGELFF. The DNA for the CDR3 is TGTGCCAGCAGCCCCGGAGGAGCGTGGAGCACCGGGGAGCTGTTTTTT.

This rearrangement joins TRBV7-2 to TRBJ2-1; the match to TRBD2 covers 9 bases. This CDR3 is built from 17 residues. CDR1 SGHTA and CDR2 FQGNSA come from the germline V gene. The V gene end was trimmed by 1 base and the J gene end by 7 bases; junction bases not matched to a gene: 11. Here the CDR3 DNA reads TGTGCCAGCAGCTTAGTCCGTCTAGCGGGATTGGTTAATGAGCAGTTCTTC. This codes for CASSLVRLAGLVNEQFF.

The chain is built from TRBV28 and TRBJ2-5, with TRBD1 matching over 9 bases. The CDR3 has 14 residues. The ends lost 7 bases at V and 3 bases at J; junction bases unmatched: 6. Germline lookup yields CDR1 MDHEN and CDR2 SYDVKM. The CDR3 here is CASTVGDREETQYF. Here the CDR3 DNA reads TGTGCCAGCACCGTGGGGGACAGGGAAGAGACCCAGTACTTC.